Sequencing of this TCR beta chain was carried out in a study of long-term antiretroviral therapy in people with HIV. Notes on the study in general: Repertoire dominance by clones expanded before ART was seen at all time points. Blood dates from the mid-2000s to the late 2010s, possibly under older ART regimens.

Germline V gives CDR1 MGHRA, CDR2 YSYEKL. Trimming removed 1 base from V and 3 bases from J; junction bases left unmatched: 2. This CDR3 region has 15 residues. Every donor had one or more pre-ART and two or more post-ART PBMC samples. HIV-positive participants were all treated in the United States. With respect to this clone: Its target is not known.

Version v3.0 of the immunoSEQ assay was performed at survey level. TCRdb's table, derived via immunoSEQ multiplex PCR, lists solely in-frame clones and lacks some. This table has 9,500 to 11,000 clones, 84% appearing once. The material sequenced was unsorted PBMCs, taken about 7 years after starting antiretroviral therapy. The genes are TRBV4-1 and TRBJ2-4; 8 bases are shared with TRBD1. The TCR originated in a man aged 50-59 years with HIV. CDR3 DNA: TGCGCCAGCAGCCAAGCCGGACAGGGCAAAAACATTCAGTACTTC. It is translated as CASSQAGQGKNIQYF.